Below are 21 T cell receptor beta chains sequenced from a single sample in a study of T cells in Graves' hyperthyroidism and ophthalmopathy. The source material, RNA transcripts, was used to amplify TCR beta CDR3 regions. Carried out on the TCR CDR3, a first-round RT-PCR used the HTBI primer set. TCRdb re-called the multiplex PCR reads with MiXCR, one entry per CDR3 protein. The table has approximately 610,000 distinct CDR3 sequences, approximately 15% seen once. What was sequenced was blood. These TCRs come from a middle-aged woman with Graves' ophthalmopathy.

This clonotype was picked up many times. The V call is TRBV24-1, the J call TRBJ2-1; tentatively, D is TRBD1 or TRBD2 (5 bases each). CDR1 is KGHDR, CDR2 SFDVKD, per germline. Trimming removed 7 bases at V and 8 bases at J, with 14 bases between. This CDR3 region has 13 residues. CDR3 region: CATSTGTVDEQFF. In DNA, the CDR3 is TGTGCCACCAGCACCGGGACGGTGGATGAGCAGTTCTTC.

The DNA for the CDR3 is TGTGCCAGCGCCTCCGGGACAGGGAGCTCCTACGAGCAGTACTTC. Translating gives CASASGTGSSYEQYF. This sequence joins TRBV2 and TRBJ2-7, with TRBD1 identical over 9 bases. Unmatched junction bases numbered 8, after V lost 8 bases and J lost 0 bases. This CDR3 has 15 amino acids. Germline V gene sequence: CDR1 SNHLY, CDR2 FYNNEI.

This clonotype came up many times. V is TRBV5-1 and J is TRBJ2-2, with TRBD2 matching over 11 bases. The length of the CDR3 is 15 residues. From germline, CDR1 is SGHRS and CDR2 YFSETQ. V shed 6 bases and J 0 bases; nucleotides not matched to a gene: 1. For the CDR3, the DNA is TGCGCCAGCAAACTAGCGGGAGCGAACACCGGGGAGCTGTTTTTT. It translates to CASKLAGANTGELFF.

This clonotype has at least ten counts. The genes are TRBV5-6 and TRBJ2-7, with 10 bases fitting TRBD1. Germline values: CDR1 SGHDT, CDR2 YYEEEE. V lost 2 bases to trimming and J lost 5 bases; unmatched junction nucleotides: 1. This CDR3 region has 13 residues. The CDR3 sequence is CASSFGTGDEQYF. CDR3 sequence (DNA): TGTGCCAGCAGCTTTGGGACAGGGGACGAGCAGTACTTC. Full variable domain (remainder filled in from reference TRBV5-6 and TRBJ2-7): DAGVTQSPTHLIKTRGQQVTLRCSPKSGHDTVSWYQQALGQGPQFIFQYYEEEERQRGNFPDRFSGHQFPNYSSELNVNALLLGDSALYLCASSFGTGDEQYFGPGTRLTVT.

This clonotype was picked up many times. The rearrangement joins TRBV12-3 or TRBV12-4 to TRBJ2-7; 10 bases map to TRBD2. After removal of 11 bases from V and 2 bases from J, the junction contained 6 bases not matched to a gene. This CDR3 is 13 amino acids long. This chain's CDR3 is CAYWTSGTYEQYF. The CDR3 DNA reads TGTGCCTACTGGACTAGCGGTACCTACGAGCAGTACTTC.

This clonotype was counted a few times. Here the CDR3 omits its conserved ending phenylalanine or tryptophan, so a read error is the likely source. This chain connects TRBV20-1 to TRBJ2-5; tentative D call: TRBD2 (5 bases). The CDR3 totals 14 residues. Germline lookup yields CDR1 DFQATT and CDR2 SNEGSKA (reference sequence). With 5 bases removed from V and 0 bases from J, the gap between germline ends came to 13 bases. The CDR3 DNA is TGCAGTGCTCCCAAAGCCGGGAACCAAGAGACCCAGTACCTC. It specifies CSAPKAGNQETQYL.

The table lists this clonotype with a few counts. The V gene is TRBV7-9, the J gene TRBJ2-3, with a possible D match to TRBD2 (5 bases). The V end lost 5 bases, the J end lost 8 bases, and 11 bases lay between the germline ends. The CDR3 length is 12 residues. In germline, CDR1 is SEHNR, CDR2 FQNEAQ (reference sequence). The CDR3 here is CASSADRGTQYF. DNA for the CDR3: TGTGCCAGCAGCGCGGACCGGGGTACGCAGTATTTT.

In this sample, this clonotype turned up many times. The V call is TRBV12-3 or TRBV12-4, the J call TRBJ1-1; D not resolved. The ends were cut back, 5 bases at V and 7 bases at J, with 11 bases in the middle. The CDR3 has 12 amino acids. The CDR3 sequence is CASSGRFYEAFF. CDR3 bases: TGTGCCAGCAGTGGCAGGTTTTATGAAGCTTTCTTT.

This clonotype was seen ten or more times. The CDR3 nucleotides read TGTGCCATCAGTGAGTCGAGGACAGGGGGCGGAGAGACCCAGTACTTC. As protein: CAISESRTGGGETQYF. This rearrangement joins TRBV10-3 to TRBJ2-5; TRBD1 aligns across 11 bases. Germline CDR1 reads ENHRY; CDR2 reads SYGVKD. V gave up 0 bases and J gave up 4 bases; unmatched junction bases: 4. The CDR3 is 16 residues long.

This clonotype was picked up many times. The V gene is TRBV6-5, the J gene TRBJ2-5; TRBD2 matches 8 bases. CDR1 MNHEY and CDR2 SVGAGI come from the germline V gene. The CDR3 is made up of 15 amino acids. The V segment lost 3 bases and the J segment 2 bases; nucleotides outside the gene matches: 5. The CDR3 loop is CASSYRSSGQETQYF. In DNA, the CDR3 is TGTGCCAGCAGTTATAGGTCTAGCGGGCAAGAGACCCAGTACTTC.

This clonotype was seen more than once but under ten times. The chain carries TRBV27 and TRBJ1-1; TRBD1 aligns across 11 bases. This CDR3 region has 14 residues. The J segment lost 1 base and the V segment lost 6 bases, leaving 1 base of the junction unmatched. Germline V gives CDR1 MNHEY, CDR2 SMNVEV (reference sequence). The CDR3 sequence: CASRGQGANTEAFF. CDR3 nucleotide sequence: TGTGCCAGCAGAGGACAGGGGGCGAACACTGAAGCTTTCTTT.

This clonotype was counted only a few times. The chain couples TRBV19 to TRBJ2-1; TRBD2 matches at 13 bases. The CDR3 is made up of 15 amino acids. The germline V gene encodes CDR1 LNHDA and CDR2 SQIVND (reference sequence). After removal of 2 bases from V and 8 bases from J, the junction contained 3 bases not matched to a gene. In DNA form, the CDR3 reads TGTGCCAGTAGTATATTACTAGCGGGAGGGGATGAGCAGTTCTTC. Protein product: CASSILLAGGDEQFF.

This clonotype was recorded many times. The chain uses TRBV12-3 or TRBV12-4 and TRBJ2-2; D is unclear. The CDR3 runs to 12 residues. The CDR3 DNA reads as TGTGCTACGAGTGGGCATCCCGGGGAGCTGTTTTTT. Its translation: CATSGHPGELFF.

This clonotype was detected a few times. This chain's CDR3 is CASSLESTSGGREQYF. In nucleotides, the CDR3 is TGTGCCAGCAGCTTAGAGTCCACGTCCGGAGGGCGAGAGCAGTACTTC. The chain has TRBV11-2 and TRBJ2-7; possible D gene TRBD2, 6 bases. V lost 0 bases and J 7 bases, leaving 19 bases between the germline ends. From germline, CDR1 is SGHAT and CDR2 FQNNGV. The CDR3 sequence is 16 residues long.

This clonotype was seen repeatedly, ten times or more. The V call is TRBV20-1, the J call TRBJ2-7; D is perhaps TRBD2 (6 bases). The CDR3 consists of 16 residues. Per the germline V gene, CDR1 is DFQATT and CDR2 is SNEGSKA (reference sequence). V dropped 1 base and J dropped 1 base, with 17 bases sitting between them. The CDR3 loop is CSARGGGSGDSYEQYF. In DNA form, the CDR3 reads TGCAGTGCTAGAGGCGGCGGTAGCGGAGATTCCTACGAGCAGTACTTC.

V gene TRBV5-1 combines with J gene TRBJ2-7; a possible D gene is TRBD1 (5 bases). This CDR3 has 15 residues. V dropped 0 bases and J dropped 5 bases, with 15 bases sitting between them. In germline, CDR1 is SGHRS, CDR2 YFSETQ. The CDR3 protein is CASSLVAGNVNEQYF. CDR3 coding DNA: TGCGCCAGCAGCTTGGTGGCAGGGAACGTAAACGAGCAGTACTTC. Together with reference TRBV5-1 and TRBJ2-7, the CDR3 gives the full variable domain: KAGVTQTPRYLIKTRGQQVTLSCSPISGHRSVSWYQQTPGQGLQFLFEYFSETQRNKGNFPGRFSGRQFSNSRSEMNVSTLELGDSALYLCASSLVAGNVNEQYFGPGTRLTVT.

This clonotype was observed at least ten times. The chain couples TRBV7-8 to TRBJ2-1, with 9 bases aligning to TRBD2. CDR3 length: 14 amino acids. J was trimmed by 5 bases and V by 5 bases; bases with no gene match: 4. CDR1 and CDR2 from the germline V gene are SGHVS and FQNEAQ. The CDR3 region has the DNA TGTGCCAGCAGCCTCCTAGCGGGGAACAATGAGCAGTTCTTC. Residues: CASSLLAGNNEQFF. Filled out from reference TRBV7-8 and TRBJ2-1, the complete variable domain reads GAGVSQSPRYKVAKRGQDVALRCDPISGHVSLFWYQQALGQGPEFLTYFQNEAQLDKSGLPSDRFFAERPEGSVSTLKIQRTQQEDSAVYLCASSLLAGNNEQFFGPGTRLTVL.

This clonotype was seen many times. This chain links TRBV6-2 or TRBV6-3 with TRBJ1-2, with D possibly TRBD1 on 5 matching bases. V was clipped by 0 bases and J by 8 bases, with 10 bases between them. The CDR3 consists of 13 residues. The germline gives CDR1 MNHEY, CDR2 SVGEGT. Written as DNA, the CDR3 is TGTGCCAGCAGTTACTCCGGGGCGTCAGGCTACACCTTC. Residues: CASSYSGASGYTF.

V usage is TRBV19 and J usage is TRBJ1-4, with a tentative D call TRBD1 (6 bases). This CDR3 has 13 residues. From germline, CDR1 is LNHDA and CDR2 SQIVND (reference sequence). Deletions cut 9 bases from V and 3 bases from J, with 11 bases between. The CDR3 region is CASVDRSNEKLFF. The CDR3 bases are TGTGCCAGCGTGGACAGATCTAATGAAAAACTGTTTTTT.

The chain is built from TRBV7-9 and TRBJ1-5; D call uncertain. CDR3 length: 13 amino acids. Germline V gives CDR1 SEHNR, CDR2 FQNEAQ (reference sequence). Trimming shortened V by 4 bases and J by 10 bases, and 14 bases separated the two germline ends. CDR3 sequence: CASSSLNQGPQHF. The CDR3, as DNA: TGTGCCAGCAGCTCCCTGAACCAAGGTCCCCAGCATTTT.

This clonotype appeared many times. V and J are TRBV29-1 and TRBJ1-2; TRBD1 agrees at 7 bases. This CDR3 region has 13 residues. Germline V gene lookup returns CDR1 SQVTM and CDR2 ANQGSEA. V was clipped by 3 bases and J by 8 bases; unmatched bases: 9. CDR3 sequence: CSVDFQQGGGYTF. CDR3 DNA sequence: TGCAGCGTTGATTTTCAACAAGGGGGCGGCTACACCTTC.